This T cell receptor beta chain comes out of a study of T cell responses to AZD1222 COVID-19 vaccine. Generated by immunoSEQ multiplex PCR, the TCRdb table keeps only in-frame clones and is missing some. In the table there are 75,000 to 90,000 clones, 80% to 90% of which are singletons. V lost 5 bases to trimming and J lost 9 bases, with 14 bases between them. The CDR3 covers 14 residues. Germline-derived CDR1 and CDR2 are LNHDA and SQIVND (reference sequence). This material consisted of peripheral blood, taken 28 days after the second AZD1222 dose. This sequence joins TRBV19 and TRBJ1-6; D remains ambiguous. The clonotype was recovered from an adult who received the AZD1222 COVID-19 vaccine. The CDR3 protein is CASSPNGLGSPLHF. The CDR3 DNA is TGTGCCAGTAGTCCTAATGGATTGGGTTCACCCCTCCACTTT. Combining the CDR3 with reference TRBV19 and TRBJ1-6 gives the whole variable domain DGGITQSPKYLFRKEGQNVTLSCEQNLNHDAMYWYRQDPGQGLRLIYYSQIVNDFQKGDIAEGYSVSREKKESFPLTVTSAQKNPTAFYLCASSPNGLGSPLHFGNGTRLTVT.